Below, one T cell receptor beta chain is given with its context. Its cognate antigen is unknown. Some clones are missing from TCRdb's copy, which holds only in-frame ones; the method was immunoSEQ multiplex PCR. Of around 99,000 clones listed, roughly 89% are singletons. The data were taken from a study of graft-versus-host responses after intestinal transplantation. Study as a whole: Uniformly, recipients were administered anti-thymocyte globulin induction with subsequent tacrolimus and steroids for approximately three years.

Findings of the study overall: With peak circulating GvH clone levels came an association with early post-transplant HvG declines. GvH clones appeared in recipient marrow, some first in ileum or blood.

Germline V gives CDR1 SGHNT, CDR2 YENEEA. Unmatched junction bases numbered 6, after V lost 4 bases and J lost 3 bases. The CDR3 has 15 residues. This receptor was identified in a human donor who was the organ donor for an intestinal transplant. Sequenced here: unstimulated CD4+ T cells sorted from spleen or lymph node cells, sampled before transplant. This chain uses TRBV11-3 with TRBJ2-3; 8 nucleotides align to TRBD2. The CDR3 loop is CASSSGGLATDTQYF. The CDR3 DNA follows: TGTGCCAGCAGCTCAGGAGGACTAGCTACAGATACGCAGTATTTT.